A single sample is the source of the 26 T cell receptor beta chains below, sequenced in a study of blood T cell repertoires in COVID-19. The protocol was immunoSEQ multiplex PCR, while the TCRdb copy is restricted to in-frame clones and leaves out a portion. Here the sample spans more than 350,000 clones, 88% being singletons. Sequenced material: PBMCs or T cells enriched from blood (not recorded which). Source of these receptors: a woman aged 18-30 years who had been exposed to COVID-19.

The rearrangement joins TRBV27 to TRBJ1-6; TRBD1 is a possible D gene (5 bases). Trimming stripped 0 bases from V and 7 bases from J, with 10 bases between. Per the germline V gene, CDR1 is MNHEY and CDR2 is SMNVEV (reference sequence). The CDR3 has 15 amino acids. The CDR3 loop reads CASSLSMGGNSPLHF. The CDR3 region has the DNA TGTGCCAGCAGTTTATCGATGGGGGGGAATTCACCCCTCCACTTT.

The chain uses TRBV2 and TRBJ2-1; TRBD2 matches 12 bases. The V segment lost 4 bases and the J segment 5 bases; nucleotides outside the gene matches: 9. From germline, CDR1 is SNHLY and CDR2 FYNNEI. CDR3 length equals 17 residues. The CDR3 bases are TGTGCCAGCAGTGCCCAGACTAGCGGGAGCCTGAACAATGAGCAGTTCTTC. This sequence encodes CASSAQTSGSLNNEQFF.

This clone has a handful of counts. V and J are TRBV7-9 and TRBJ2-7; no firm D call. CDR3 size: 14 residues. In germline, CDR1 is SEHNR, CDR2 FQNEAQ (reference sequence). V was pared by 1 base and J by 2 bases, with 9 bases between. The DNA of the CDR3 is TGTGCCAGCAGCTTAGGCCTAGTCACCTACGAGCAGTACTTC. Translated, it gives CASSLGLVTYEQYF.

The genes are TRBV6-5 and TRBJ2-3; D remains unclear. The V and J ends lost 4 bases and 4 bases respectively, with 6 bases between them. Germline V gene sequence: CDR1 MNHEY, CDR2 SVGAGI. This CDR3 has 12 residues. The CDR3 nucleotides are TGTGCCAGCAGTTCAGTGGCAGATACGCAGTATTTT. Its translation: CASSSVADTQYF.

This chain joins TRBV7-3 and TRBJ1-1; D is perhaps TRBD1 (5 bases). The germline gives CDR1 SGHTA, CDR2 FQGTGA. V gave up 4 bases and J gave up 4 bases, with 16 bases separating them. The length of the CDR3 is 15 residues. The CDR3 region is CASSSYAGMGTEAFF. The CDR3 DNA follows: TGTGCCAGCAGCTCTTACGCAGGGATGGGCACTGAAGCTTTCTTT.

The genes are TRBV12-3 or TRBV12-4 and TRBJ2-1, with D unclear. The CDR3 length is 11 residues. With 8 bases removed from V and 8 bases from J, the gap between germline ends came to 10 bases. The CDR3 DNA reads TGTGCCAGCGGGTTTGCGGATGAGCAGTTCTTC. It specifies CASGFADEQFF.

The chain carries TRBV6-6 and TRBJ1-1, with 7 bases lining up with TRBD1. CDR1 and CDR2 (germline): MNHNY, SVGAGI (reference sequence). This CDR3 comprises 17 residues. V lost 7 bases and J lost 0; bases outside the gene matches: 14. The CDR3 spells CASTRHASTGMNTEAFF. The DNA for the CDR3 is TGTGCCAGCACTCGCCATGCCTCGACAGGGATGAACACTGAAGCTTTCTTT.

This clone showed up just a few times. CDR3 sequence reads: CASSQGWGVGGYTF. The DNA for the CDR3 is TGCGCCAGCAGCCAAGGATGGGGGGTGGGAGGCTACACCTTC. The chain combines TRBV4-3 with TRBJ1-2, with a weak D call TRBD1 (5 bases). This CDR3 is built from 14 residues. V dropped 1 base and J dropped 8 bases, with 14 bases sitting between them. The V gene's germline CDR1 is LGHNA and CDR2 YSLEER.

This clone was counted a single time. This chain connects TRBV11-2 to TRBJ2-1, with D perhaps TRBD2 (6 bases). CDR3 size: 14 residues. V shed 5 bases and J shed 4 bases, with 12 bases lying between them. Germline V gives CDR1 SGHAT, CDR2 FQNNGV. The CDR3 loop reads CASSPGTHYNEQFF. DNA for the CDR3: TGTGCCAGCAGCCCCGGGACTCATTACAATGAGCAGTTCTTC. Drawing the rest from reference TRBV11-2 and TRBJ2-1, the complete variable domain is EAGVAQSPRYKIIEKRQSVAFWCNPISGHATLYWYQQILGQGPKLLIQFQNNGVVDDSQLPKDRFSAERLKGVDSTLKIQPAKLEDSAVYLCASSPGTHYNEQFFGPGTRLTVL.

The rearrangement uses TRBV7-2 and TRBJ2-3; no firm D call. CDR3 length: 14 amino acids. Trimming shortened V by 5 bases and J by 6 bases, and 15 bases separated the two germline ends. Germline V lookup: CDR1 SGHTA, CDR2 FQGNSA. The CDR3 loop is CASSAKYYPDTQYF. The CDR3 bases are TGTGCCAGCAGCGCGAAGTACTACCCCGATACGCAGTATTTT.

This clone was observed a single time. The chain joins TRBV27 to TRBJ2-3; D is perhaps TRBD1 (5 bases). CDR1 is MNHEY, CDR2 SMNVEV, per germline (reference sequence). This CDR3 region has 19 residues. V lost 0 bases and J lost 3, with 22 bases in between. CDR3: CASSLSGRFLTHRTDTQYF. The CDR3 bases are TGTGCCAGCAGTTTATCCGGCCGCTTTCTTACCCACAGGACAGATACGCAGTATTTT.

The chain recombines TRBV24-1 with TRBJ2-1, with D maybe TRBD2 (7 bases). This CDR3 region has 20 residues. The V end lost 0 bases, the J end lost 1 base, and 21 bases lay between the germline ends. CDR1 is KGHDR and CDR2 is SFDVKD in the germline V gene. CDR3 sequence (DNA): TGTGCCACCAGTGATTTGTCAGTTGAGGGGGGGGCGCTGTCCTACAATGAGCAGTTCTTC. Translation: CATSDLSVEGGALSYNEQFF.

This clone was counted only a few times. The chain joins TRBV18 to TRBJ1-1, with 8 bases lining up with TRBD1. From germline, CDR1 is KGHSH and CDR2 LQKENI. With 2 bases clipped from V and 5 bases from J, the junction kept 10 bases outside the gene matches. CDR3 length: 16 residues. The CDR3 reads CASSPLEQGARTEAFF. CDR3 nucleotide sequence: TGTGCCAGCTCACCATTGGAGCAGGGGGCGAGGACTGAAGCTTTCTTT.

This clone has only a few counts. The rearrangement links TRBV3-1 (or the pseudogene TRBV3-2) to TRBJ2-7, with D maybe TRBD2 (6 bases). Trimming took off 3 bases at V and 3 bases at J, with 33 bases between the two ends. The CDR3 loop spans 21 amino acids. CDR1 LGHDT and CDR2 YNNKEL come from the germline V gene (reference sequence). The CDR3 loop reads CASSQQSTSGAVEGPFYEQYF. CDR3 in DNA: TGTGCCAGCAGCCAGCAGTCCACCAGTGGGGCAGTGGAGGGACCCTTCTACGAGCAGTACTTC.

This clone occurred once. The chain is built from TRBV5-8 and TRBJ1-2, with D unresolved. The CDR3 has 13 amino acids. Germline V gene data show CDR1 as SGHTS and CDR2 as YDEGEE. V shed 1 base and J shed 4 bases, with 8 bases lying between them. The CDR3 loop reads CASSLTEIYGYTF. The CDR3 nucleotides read TGTGCCAGCAGCTTGACTGAAATCTATGGCTACACCTTC.

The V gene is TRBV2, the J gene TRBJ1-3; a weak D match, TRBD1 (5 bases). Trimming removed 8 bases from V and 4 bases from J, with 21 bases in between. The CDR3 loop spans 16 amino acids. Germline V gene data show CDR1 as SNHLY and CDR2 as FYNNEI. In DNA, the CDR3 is TGTGCCAGCGGGGGGGGTCGTCCGAGGACAGGAAACACCATATATTTT. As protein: CASGGGRPRTGNTIYF. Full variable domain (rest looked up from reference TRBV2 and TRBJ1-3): EPEVTQTPSHQVTQMGQEVILRCVPISNHLYFYWYRQILGQKVEFLVSFYNNEISEKSEIFDDQFSVERPDGSNFTLKIRSTKLEDSAMYFCASGGGRPRTGNTIYFGEGSWLTVV.

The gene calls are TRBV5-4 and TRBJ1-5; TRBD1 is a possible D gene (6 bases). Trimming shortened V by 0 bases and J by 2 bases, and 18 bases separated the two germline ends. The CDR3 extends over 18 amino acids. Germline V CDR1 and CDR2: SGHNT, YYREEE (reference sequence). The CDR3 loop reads CASSLEVRRGAGNQPQHF. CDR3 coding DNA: TGTGCCAGCAGCTTGGAGGTCCGCCGGGGGGCAGGCAATCAGCCCCAGCATTTT. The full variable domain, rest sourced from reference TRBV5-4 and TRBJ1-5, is ETGVTQSPTHLIKTRGQQVTLRCSSQSGHNTVSWYQQALGQGPQFIFQYYREEENGRGNFPPRFSGLQFPNYSSELNVNALELDDSALYLCASSLEVRRGAGNQPQHFGDGTRLSIL.

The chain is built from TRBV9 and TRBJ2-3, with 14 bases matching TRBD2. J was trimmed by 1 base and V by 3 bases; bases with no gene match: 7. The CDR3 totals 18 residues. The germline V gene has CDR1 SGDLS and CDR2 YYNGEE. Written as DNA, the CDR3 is TGTGCCAGCAGCGCAACGGGACTAGCGGGGGTTGGCACAGATACGCAGTATTTT. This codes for CASSATGLAGVGTDTQYF.

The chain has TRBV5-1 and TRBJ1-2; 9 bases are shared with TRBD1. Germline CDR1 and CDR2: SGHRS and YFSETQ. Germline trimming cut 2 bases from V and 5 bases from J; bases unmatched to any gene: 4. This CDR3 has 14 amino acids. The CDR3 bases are TGCGCCAGCAGCTTATGGGACAGGGAGTATGGCTACACCTTC. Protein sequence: CASSLWDREYGYTF.

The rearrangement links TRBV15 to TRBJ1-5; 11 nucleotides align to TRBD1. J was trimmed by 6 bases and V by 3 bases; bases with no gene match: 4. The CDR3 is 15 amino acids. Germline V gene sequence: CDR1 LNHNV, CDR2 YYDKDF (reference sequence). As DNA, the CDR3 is TGTGCCACCAGCAGGGACAGGGGGCTAAGTCAGCCCCAGCATTTT. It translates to CATSRDRGLSQPQHF.

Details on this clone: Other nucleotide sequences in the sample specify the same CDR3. CDR3 sequence reads: CASSYSGGANEKLFF. The CDR3, as DNA: TGTGCCAGCAGTTACTCAGGGGGGGCAAATGAAAAACTGTTTTTT. The chain uses TRBV6-5 and TRBJ1-4, with a possible D match to TRBD1 (6 bases). CDR3 size: 15 residues. Trimming pared 0 bases from V and 5 bases from J, leaving 10 bases between. Germline CDR1 and CDR2: MNHEY and SVGAGI.

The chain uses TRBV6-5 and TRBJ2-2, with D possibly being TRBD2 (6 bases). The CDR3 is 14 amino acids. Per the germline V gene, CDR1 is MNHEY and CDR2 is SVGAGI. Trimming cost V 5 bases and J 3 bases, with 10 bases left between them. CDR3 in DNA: TGTGCCAGCAGTCTCACGGGGGACACCGGGGAGCTGTTTTTT. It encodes CASSLTGDTGELFF.

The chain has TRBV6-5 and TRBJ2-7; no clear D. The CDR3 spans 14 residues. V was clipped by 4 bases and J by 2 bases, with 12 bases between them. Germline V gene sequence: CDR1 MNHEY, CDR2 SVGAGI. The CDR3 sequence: CASSSAGLTYEQYF. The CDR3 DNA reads TGTGCCAGCAGTTCCGCCGGGTTGACCTACGAGCAGTACTTC.

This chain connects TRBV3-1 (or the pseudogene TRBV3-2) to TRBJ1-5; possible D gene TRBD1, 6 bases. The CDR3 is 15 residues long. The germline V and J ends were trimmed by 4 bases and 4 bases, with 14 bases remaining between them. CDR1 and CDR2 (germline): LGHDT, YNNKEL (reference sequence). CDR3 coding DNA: TGTGCCAGCAGCCCCTCAGACAGGAATAATCAGCCCCAGCATTTT. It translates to CASSPSDRNNQPQHF.

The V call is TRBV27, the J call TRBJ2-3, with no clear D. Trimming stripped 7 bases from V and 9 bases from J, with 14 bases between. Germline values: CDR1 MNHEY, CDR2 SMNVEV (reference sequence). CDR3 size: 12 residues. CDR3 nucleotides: TGTGCCAGCACCGGCGGCATTGACACGCAGTATTTT. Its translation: CASTGGIDTQYF.

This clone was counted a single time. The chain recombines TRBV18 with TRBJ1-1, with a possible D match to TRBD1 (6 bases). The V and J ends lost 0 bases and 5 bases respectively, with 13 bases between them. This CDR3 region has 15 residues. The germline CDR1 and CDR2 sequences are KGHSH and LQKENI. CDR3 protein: CASSPPGTQGTEAFF. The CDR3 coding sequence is TGTGCCAGCTCACCACCCGGGACACAAGGGACTGAAGCTTTCTTT.